The rows below give T cell receptor beta chains drawn from one sample of a study of T cells in Graves' hyperthyroidism and ophthalmopathy. TCRdb re-called the multiplex PCR reads with MiXCR, one entry per CDR3 protein. In the table there are 280,000 or so distinct CDR3 sequences, less than 30% of which are singletons. Sequencing was carried out using blood. The receptors stem from a man aged 35 to 55 with Graves' hyperthyroidism that later progressed to Graves' ophthalmopathy. Each CDR3 is given without its conserved first and last residue.

>TRBJ1-1|11|TRBV6-2/TRBV6-3
ASSLTGGREAF
>TRBJ2-5|14|TRBV12-3/TRBV12-4
ASSSPQGTGKETQY
>TRBJ2-2|13|TRBV13
ASSSASYWSGELF
>TRBJ2-5|12|TRBV5-1
ASSDDRGQETQY
>TRBJ1-2|14|TRBV24-1
ATSGKQGALNYGYT
>TRBJ2-7|10|TRBV29-1
SAGQFDYEQY
>TRBJ2-2|13|TRBV6-2/TRBV6-3
ASIEALANTGELF
>TRBJ2-4|9|TRBV29-1
SVEQQNIQY
>TRBJ1-1|12|TRBV7-3
ASSQGPGVTEAF
>TRBJ2-3|11|TRBV12-3/TRBV12-4
ASSDVRGDTQY
>TRBJ2-2|12|TRBV29-1
SVGQGGSTGELF
>TRBJ1-1|12|TRBV27
ASSLWVGNTEAF
>TRBJ1-2|13|TRBV7-9
ASSQVPGQGYGYT